One and the same sample provided the 14 T cell receptor beta chains below, sequenced in a study of blood T cell repertoires in COVID-19. Libraries were prepared by immunoSEQ multiplex PCR; TCRdb keeps only in-frame clonotypes and omits some of them. The top ten clones hold 14% to 15% of a sample with about 65,000 clones, roughly four fifths of them seen once. The sample was peripheral blood. These receptors came from an elderly man with acute or convalescent COVID-19.

This rearrangement joins TRBV11-3 to TRBJ1-2; D is perhaps TRBD1 (5 bases). Germline V gene data show CDR1 as SGHNT and CDR2 as YENEEA. V was pared by 0 bases and J by 7 bases, with 15 bases between. This CDR3 contains 15 residues. CDR3 sequence: CASSLEGTGRSGYTF. CDR3 sequence (DNA): TGTGCCAGCAGCTTAGAAGGTACAGGTCGTAGTGGCTACACCTTC.

The chain combines TRBV3-1 (or the pseudogene TRBV3-2) with TRBJ2-4, with 13 positions matching TRBD2. CDR3 length: 18 amino acids. Germline V gene data show CDR1 as LGHDT and CDR2 as YNNKEL (reference sequence). Losses at the gene ends were 4 bases for V and 4 bases for J; bases not matched to a gene: 10. The CDR3: CASSPTLGTSGEKNIQYF. The CDR3 bases are TGTGCCAGCAGCCCAACCCTCGGGACTAGCGGGGAAAAAAACATTCAGTACTTC.

Here the CDR3 reads CASSLAGLAGGQETQYF. The CDR3 DNA reads TGTGCCAGCAGCTTAGCGGGACTAGCGGGGGGACAAGAGACCCAGTACTTC. The chain has TRBV7-2 and TRBJ2-5; 15 bases are shared with TRBD2. Looked up from germline, CDR1 is SGHTA and CDR2 is FQGNSA. The CDR3 is 17 residues long. With 0 bases clipped from V and 2 bases from J, the junction kept 1 base outside the gene matches.

V usage is TRBV19 and J usage is TRBJ2-7; TRBD2 might be the D (5 bases). CDR1 and CDR2 from the germline V gene are LNHDA and SQIVND (reference sequence). The CDR3 totals 14 residues. Trimming took off 3 bases at V and 2 bases at J, with 11 bases between the two ends. Here the CDR3 DNA reads TGTGCCAGTAGTATTTGGTCGGGAACCTACGAGCAGTACTTC. It codes for CASSIWSGTYEQYF.

This chain links TRBV11-3 with TRBJ2-7; D possibly corresponds to TRBD2 (6 bases). The ends were cut back, 1 base at V and 7 bases at J, with 14 bases in the middle. The CDR3 spans 14 residues. Germline-derived CDR1 and CDR2 are SGHNT and YENEEA. The CDR3 reads CASSLVSRAGEQYF. The CDR3 coding sequence is TGTGCCAGCAGCTTAGTCTCCAGGGCGGGGGAGCAGTACTTC.

V and J are TRBV5-1 and TRBJ1-3; TRBD1 matches 9 bases. V lost 4 bases and J lost 1; bases outside the gene matches: 3. The CDR3 contains 15 residues. Germline V gene lookup returns CDR1 SGHRS and CDR2 YFSETQ. The CDR3 here is CASSTGTGSGNTIYF. The CDR3 coding sequence is TGCGCCAGCAGCACCGGGACAGGGTCTGGAAACACCATATATTTT.

This clone was found a few times. The V and J genes are TRBV15 and TRBJ1-1; D is possibly TRBD1 (5 bases). From germline, CDR1 is LNHNV and CDR2 YYDKDF (reference sequence). With 8 bases removed from V and 0 bases from J, the gap between germline ends came to 13 bases. The CDR3 extends over 14 amino acids. CDR3 loop: CATDGGGLNTEAFF. The CDR3 coding sequence is TGTGCCACCGATGGGGGAGGTCTGAACACTGAAGCTTTCTTT.

The chain recombines TRBV27 with TRBJ2-2, with D possibly being TRBD1 (6 bases). Germline loops: CDR1 MNHEY, CDR2 SMNVEV (reference sequence). This CDR3 contains 16 residues. V lost 7 bases and J lost 3, with 18 bases in between. The CDR3 loop is CASNLQGALYTGELFF. Here the CDR3 DNA reads TGTGCCAGCAACTTACAGGGCGCCCTTTACACCGGGGAGCTGTTTTTT.

In this sample, this clone turned up once. The genes are TRBV6-5 and TRBJ1-1; TRBD1 matches at 7 bases. The V gene end was trimmed by 7 bases and the J gene end by 1 base; junction bases not matched to a gene: 6. Germline CDR1 reads MNHEY; CDR2 reads SVGAGI. CDR3 size: 14 residues. CDR3 in amino acids: CASNPTGPNTEAFF. DNA for the CDR3: TGTGCCAGCAACCCGACAGGGCCGAACACTGAAGCTTTCTTT.

The DNA of the CDR3 is TGCGCCAGCAGCTTAGAGGGGGAGACCTACAATGAGCAGTTCTTC. Translated: CASSLEGETYNEQFF. The chain links TRBV5-1 to TRBJ2-1, with a weak D call TRBD1 (6 bases). Germline CDR1 reads SGHRS; CDR2 reads YFSETQ. The CDR3 is 15 amino acids. V lost 2 bases to trimming and J lost 2 bases, with 11 bases between them.

CDR3 sequence (DNA): TGTGCCAGCCGCGGGACAGCCAAAAACATTCAGTACTTC. It codes for CASRGTAKNIQYF. The V and J genes are TRBV2 and TRBJ2-4; D perhaps matches TRBD2 (6 bases). This CDR3 is built from 13 residues. The germline V gene encodes CDR1 SNHLY and CDR2 FYNNEI. Trimming removed 8 bases at V and 0 bases at J, with 8 bases between.

The genes are TRBV4-1 and TRBJ2-5; 9 bases line up with TRBD2. CDR1 is MGHRA, CDR2 YSYEKL, per germline. The CDR3 loop spans 16 amino acids. With V trimmed by 0 bases and J by 5 bases, 7 bases remained unmatched. The CDR3 loop reads CASSQEGLAGEETQYF. The CDR3 DNA reads as TGCGCCAGCAGCCAAGAGGGATTAGCGGGGGAGGAGACCCAGTACTTC.

This clone was recorded once. This chain links TRBV7-8 with TRBJ2-2; possibly TRBD2 for D (6 bases). The CDR3 spans 15 residues. V lost 1 base and J lost 2, with 8 bases in between. Germline CDR1 is SGHVS and CDR2 is FQNEAQ. CDR3 protein: CASSLVAGNTGELFF. The DNA for the CDR3 is TGTGCCAGCAGCTTAGTGGCGGGAAACACCGGGGAGCTGTTTTTT.

The chain recombines TRBV4-1 with TRBJ2-1, with D perhaps matching TRBD1 (5 bases). The CDR3 loop spans 19 amino acids. The germline CDR1 and CDR2 sequences are MGHRA and YSYEKL. With 4 bases removed from V and 0 bases from J, the gap between germline ends came to 22 bases. The CDR3 is CASSPRGRGHDFSYNEQFF. CDR3 DNA sequence: TGCGCCAGCAGCCCACGCGGTAGAGGACACGACTTCTCCTACAATGAGCAGTTCTTC.